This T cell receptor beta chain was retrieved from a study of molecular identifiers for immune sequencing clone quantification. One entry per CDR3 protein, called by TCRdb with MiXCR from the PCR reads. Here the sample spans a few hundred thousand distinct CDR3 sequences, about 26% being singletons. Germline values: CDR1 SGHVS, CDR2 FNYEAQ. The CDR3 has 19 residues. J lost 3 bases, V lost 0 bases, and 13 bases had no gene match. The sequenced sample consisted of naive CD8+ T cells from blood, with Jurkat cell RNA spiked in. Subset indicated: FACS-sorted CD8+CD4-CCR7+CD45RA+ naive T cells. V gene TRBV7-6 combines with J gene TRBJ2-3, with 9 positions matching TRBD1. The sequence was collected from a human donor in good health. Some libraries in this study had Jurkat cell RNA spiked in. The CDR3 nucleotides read TGTGCCAGCAGCTTAGCTTACCCGGGACAGGGCTTGGAGACAGATACGCAGTATTTT. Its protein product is CASSLAYPGQGLETDTQYF.